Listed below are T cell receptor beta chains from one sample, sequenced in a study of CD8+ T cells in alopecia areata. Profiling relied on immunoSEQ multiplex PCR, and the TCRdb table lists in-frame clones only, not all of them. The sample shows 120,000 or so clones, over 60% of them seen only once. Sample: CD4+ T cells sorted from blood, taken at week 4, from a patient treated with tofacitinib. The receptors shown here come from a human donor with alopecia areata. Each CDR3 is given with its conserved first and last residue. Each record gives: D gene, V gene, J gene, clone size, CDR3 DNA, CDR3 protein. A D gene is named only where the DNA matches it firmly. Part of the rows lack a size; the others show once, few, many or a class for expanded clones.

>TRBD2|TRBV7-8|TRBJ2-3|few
TGTGCCAGCAGCGAACGGACTAGCGGGAGGAGCACAGATACGCAGTATTTT
CASSERTSGRSTDTQYF
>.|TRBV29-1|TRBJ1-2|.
TGCAGCGTTGACCTCTGGGGAAGGGGCTACACCTTC
CSVDLWGRGYTF
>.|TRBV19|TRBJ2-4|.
TGTGCCAGTAGTATGGCGGGGTACTCCAAAAACATTCAGTACTTC
CASSMAGYSKNIQYF
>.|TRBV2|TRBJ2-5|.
TGTGCCAGCAGGGGACTCTCGGTTTGGGAGACCCAGTACTTC
CASRGLSVWETQYF
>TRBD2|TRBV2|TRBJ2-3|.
TGTGCCAGCAGGGGACTAGGCACAGATACGCAGTATTTT
CASRGLGTDTQYF
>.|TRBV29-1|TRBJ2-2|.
TGCAGCGTCCAGGACACCGGGGAGCTGTTTTTT
CSVQDTGELFF
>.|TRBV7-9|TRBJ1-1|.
TGTGCCAGCAGCTTCGGTGCGAACACTGAAGCTTTCTTT
CASSFGANTEAFF
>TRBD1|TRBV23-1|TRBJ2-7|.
TGCGCCAGCACTGACAGGGCGGCCTCCTACGAGCAGTACTTC
CASTDRAASYEQYF
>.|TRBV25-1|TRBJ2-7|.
TGTGCCAGCAGACCCGATTGGGGGACTGTGGCCTCCTACGAGCAGTACTTC
CASRPDWGTVASYEQYF
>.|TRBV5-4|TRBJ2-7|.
TGTGCCAGCAGCTTGTCGTCGGGGGTTACCTACGAGCAGTACTTC
CASSLSSGVTYEQYF
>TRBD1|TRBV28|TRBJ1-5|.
TGTGCCAGCAGTTTGTCAACAGGGGTTCTGCAGCCCCAGCATTTT
CASSLSTGVLQPQHF
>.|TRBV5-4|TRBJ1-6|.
TGTGCCAGCAGCTTATCAGGGAGTCCCTATAATTCACCCCTCCACTTT
CASSLSGSPYNSPLHF
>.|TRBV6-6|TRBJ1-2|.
TGTGCCAGCAGTTACTCTGCCGTTGGCTACACCTTC
CASSYSAVGYTF
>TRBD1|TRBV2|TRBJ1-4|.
TGTGCCACCTACGGGACAGCCAATGAAAAACTGTTTTTT
CATYGTANEKLFF
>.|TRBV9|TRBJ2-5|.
TGTGCCAGCAGCGTAGGACAGCCCGCCGGTGAGACCCAGTACTTC
CASSVGQPAGETQYF